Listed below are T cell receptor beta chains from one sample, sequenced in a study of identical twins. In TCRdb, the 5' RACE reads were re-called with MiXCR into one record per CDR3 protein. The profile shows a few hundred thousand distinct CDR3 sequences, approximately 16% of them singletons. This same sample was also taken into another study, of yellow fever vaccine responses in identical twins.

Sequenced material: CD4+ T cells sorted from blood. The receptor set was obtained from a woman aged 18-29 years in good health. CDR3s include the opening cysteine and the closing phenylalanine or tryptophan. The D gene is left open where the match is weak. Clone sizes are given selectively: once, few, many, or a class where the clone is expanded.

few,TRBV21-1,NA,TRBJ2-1,TGTGCCAGCCTTCCGGGGCCTAGCTACTACAATGAGCAGTTCTTC,CASLPGPSYYNEQFF
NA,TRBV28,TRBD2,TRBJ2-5,TGTGCCAGCAGTAACCCTAGCGGGAGTCGAGAGACCCAGTACTTC,CASSNPSGSRETQYF
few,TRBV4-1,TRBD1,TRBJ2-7,TGCGCCAGCAGCCAAGTACAGGGGATATACGAGCAGTACTTC,CASSQVQGIYEQYF
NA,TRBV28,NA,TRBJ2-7,TGTGCCAGCACCCCGTCGGTAGGTGATAAGGGCCCCTACGAGCAGTACTTC,CASTPSVGDKGPYEQYF
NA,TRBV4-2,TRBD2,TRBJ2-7,TGTGCCAGCAGACCTGAAGCGGGAGGGTCCTACGAGCAGTACTTC,CASRPEAGGSYEQYF
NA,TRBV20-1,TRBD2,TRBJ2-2,TGCAGTGTATTCGCCGAATTAGCGGGGGAGGCCGGGGAGCTGTTTTTT,CSVFAELAGEAGELFF
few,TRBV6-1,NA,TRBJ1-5,TGTGTCACACGCCAGGGTATGGAGCCCCAGCATTTT,CVTRQGMEPQHF
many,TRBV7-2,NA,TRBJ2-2,TGTGCCAGCCCGAGACGGAGCGGGAACACCGGGGAGCTGTTTTTT,CASPRRSGNTGELFF
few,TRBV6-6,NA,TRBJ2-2,TGTGCCAGCAGATATATAGAGCCCGGGGAGCTGTTTTTT,CASRYIEPGELFF
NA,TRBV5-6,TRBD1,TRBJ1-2,TGTGCCAGCAACCCCGACAGGGGGGGTGGCTACACCTTC,CASNPDRGGGYTF
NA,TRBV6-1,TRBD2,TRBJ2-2,TGTGCCACTCGGACTAGCGGGAAGGTCGGGGAGCTGTTTTTT,CATRTSGKVGELFF
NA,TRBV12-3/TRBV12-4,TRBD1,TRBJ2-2,TGTGCCAGCAGTTCCGGGACAGAAAGCACCGGGGAGCTGTTTTTT,CASSSGTESTGELFF
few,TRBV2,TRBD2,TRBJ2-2,TGTGCCAGCAACAGCGGGACGAACACCGGGGAGCTGTTTTTT,CASNSGTNTGELFF
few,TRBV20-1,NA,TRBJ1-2,TGCAGTGCTAGAAGCAGGATCGACTATGGCTACACCTTC,CSARSRIDYGYTF
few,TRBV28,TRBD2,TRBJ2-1,TGTGCCAGCAGCCTGCCCGGGGGGGCCTTCTACAATGAGCAGTTCTTC,CASSLPGGAFYNEQFF